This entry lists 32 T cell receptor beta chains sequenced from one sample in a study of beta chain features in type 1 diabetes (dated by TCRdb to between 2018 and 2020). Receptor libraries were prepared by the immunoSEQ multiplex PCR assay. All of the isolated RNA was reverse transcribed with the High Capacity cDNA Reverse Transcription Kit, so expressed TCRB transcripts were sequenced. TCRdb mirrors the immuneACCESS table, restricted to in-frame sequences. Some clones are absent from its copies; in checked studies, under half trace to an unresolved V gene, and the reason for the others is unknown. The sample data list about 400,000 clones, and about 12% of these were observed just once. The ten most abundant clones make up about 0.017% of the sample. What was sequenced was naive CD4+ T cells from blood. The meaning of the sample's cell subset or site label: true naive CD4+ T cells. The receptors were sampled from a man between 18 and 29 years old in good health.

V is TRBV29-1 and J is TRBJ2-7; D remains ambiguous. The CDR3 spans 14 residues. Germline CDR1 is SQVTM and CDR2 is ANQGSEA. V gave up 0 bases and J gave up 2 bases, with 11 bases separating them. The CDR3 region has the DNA TGCAGCGTTGAAGATCTCGGCGGCACCTACGAGCAGTACTTC. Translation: CSVEDLGGTYEQYF.

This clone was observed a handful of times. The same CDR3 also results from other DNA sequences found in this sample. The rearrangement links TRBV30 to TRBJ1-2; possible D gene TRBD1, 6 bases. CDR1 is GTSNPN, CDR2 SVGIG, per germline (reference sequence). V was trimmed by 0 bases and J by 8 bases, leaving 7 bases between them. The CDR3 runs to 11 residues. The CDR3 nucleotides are TGTGCCTGGAGTGTTCAGGGGGGCTACACCTTC. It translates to CAWSVQGGYTF.

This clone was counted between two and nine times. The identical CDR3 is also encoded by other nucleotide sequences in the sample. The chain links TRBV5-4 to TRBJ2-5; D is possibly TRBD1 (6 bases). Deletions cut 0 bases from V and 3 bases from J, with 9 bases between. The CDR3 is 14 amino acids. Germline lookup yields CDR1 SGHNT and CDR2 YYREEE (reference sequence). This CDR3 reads CASSLVAGEETQYF. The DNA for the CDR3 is TGTGCCAGCAGCTTGGTTGCAGGGGAAGAGACCCAGTACTTC.

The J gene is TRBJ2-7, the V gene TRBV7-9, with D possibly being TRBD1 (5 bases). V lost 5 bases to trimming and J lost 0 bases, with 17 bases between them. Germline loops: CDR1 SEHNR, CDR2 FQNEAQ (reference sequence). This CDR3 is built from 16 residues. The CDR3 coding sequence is TGTGCCAGCAGCAGGCCCCAAGGGGCGAGCTCCTACGAGCAGTACTTC. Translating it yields CASSRPQGASSYEQYF.

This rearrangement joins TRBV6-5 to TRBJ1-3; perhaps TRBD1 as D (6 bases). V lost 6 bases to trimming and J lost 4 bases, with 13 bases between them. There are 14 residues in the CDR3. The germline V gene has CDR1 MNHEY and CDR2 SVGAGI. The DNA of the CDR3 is TGTGCCAGCAGCTCCGGGACATACGGAAACACCATATATTTT. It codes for CASSSGTYGNTIYF.

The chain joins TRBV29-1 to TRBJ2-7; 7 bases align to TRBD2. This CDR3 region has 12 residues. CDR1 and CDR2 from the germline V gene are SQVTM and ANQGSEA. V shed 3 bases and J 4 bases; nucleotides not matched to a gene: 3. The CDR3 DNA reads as TGCAGCGTTGACAGGGAGGGTTACGAGCAGTACTTC. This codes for CSVDREGYEQYF.

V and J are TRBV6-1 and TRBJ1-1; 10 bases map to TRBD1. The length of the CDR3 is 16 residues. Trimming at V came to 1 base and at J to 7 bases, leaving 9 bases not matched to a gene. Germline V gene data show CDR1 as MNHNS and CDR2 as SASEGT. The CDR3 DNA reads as TGTGCCAGCAGTGAAGGGGAGGGACAGGGGCCAGATGAAGCTTTCTTT. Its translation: CASSEGEGQGPDEAFF.

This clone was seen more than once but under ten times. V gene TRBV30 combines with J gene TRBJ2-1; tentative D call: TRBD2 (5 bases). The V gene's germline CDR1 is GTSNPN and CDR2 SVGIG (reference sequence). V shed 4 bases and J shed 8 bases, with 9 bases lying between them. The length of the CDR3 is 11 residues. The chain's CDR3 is CAWTPRDEQFF. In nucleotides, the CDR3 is TGTGCCTGGACTCCGAGGGATGAGCAGTTCTTC.

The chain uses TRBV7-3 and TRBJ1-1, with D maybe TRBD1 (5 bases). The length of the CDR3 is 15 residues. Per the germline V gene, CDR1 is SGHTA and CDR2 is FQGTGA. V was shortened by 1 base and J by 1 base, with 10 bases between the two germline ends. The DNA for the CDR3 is TGTGCCAGCAGCTTAAGCCGCGGGGGGAACACTGAAGCTTTCTTT. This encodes CASSLSRGGNTEAFF. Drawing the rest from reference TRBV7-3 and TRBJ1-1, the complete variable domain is GAGVSQTPSNKVTEKGKYVELRCDPISGHTALYWYRQSLGQGPEFLIYFQGTGAADDSGLPNDRFFAVRPEGSVSTLKIQRTERGDSAVYLCASSLSRGGNTEAFFGQGTRLTVV.

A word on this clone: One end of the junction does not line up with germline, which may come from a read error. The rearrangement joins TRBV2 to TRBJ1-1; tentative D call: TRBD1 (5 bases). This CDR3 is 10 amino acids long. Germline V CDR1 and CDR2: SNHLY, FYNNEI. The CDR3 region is CASSEQGIQF. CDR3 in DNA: TGTGCCAGCAGTGAACAGGGAATCCAATTT.

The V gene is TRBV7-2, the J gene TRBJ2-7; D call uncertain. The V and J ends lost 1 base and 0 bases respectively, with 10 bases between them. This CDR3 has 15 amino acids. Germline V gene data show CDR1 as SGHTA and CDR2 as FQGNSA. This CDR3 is CASSLVGLGSYEQYF. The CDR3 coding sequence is TGTGCCAGCAGCTTAGTTGGCCTTGGCTCCTACGAGCAGTACTTC.

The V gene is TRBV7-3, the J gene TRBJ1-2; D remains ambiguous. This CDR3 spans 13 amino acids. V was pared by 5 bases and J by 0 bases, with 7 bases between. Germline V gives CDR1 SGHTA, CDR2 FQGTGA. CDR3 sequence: CASSLETNYGYTF. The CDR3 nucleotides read TGTGCCAGCAGCCTGGAGACTAACTATGGCTACACCTTC.

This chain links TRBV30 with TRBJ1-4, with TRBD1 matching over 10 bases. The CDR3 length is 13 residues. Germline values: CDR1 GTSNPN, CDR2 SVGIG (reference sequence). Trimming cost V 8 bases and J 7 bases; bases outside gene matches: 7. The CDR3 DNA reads TGTGCCGGAGAAGGACAGGGGGGTGAAAAACTGTTTTTT. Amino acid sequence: CAGEGQGGEKLFF.

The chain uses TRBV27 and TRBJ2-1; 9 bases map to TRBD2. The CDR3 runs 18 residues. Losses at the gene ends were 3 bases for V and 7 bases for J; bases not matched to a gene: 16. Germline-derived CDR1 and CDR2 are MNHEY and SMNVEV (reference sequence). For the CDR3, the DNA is TGTGCCAGCAGTTTCCGTACTCAGCGGGAGGCCTCACTTAATGAGCAGTTCTTC. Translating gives CASSFRTQREASLNEQFF.

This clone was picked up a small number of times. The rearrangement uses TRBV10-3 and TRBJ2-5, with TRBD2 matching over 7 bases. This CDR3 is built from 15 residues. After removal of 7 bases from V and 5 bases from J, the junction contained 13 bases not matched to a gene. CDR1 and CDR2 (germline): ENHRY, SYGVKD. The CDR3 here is CAIKRLGGDEETQYF. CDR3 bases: TGTGCCATCAAGCGTCTGGGGGGGGATGAGGAGACCCAGTACTTC.

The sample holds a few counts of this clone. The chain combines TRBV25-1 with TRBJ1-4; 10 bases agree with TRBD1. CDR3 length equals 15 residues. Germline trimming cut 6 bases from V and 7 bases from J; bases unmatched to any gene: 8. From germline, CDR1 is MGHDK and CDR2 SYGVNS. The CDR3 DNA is TGTGCCAGCAGCCCAAAAGGGACAGGGGTTGAAAAACTGTTTTTT. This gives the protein CASSPKGTGVEKLFF.

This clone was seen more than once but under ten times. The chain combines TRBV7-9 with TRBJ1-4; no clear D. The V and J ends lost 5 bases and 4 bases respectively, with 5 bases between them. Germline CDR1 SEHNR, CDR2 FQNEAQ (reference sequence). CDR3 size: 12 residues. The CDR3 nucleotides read TGTGCCAGCAGCGCACATAATGAAAAACTGTTTTTT. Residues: CASSAHNEKLFF.

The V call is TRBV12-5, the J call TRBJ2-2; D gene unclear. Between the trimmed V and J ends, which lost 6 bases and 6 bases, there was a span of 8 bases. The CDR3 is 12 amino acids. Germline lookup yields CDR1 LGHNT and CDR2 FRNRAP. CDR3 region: CASGPPAGELFF. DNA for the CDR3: TGTGCTAGTGGACCCCCGGCCGGGGAGCTGTTTTTT. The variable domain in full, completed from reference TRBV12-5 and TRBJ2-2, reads DARVTQTPRHKVTEMGQEVTMRCQPILGHNTVFWYRQTMMQGLELLAYFRNRAPLDDSGMPKDRFSAEMPDATLATLKIQPSEPRDSAVYFCASGPPAGELFFGEGSRLTVL.

The CDR3 loop is CASSSGQPNTEAFF. The CDR3 DNA follows: TGTGCCAGCAGCTCAGGACAGCCGAACACTGAAGCTTTCTTT. This sequence joins TRBV7-3 and TRBJ1-1; D may be TRBD1 (6 bases). V was pared by 4 bases and J by 1 base, with 10 bases between. The CDR3 has 14 residues. Germline V CDR1 and CDR2: SGHTA, FQGTGA.

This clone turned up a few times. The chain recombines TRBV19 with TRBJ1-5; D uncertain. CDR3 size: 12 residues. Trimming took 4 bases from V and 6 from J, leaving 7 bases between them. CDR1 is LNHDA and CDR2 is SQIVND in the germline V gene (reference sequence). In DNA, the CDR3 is TGTGCCAGTAGTAATAGTGGTCAGCCCCAGCATTTT. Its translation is CASSNSGQPQHF. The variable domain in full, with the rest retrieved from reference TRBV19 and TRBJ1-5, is DGGITQSPKYLFRKEGQNVTLSCEQNLNHDAMYWYRQDPGQGLRLIYYSQIVNDFQKGDIAEGYSVSREKKESFPLTVTSAQKNPTAFYLCASSNSGQPQHFGDGTRLSIL.

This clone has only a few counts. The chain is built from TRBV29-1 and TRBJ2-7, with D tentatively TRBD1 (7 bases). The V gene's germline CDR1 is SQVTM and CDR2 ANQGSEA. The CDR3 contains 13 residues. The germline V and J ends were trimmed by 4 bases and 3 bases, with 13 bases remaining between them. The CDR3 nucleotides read TGCAGCGTTGGAGGGGGGACAGTCTACGAGCAGTACTTC. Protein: CSVGGGTVYEQYF.

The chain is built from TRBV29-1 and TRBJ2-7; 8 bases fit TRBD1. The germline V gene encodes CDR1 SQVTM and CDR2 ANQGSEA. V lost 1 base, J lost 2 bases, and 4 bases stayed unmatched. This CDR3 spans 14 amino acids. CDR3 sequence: CSVEVQGATYEQYF. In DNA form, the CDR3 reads TGCAGCGTTGAAGTCCAGGGGGCCACCTACGAGCAGTACTTC.

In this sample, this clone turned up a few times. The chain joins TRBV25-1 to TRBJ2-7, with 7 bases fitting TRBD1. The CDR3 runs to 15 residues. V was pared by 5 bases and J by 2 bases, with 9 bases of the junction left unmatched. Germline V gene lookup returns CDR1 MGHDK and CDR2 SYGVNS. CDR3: CASSLHGTAAYEQYF. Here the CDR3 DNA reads TGTGCCAGCAGTCTTCATGGGACAGCTGCCTACGAGCAGTACTTC.

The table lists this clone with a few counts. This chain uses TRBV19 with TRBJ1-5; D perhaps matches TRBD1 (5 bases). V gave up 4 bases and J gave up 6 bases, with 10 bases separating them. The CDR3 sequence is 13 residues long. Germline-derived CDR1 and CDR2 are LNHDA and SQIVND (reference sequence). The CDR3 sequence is CASSRFGGQPQHF. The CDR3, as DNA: TGTGCCAGTAGTAGATTCGGGGGTCAGCCCCAGCATTTT.

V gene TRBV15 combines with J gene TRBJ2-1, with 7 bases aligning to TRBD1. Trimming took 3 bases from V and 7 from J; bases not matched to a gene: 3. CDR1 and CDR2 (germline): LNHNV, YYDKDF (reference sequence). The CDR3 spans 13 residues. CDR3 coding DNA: TGTGCCACCAGCAGGGGGACAGAGAATGAGCAGTTCTTC. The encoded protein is CATSRGTENEQFF.

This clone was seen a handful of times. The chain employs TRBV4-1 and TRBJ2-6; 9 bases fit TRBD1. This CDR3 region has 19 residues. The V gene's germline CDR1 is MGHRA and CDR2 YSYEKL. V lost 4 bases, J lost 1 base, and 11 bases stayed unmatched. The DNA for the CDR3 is TGCGCCAGCAGCCGACGGGAGACAGGGGGTCAATCTGGGGCCAACGTCCTGACTTTC. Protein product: CASSRRETGGQSGANVLTF.

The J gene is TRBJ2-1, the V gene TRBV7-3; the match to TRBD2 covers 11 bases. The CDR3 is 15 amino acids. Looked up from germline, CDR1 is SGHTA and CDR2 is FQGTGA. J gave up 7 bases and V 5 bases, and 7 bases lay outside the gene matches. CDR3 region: CASSKGGLAVNEQFF. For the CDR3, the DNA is TGTGCCAGCAGCAAGGGGGGACTAGCGGTAAATGAGCAGTTCTTC. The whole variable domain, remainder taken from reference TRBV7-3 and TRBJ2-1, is GAGVSQTPSNKVTEKGKYVELRCDPISGHTALYWYRQSLGQGPEFLIYFQGTGAADDSGLPNDRFFAVRPEGSVSTLKIQRTERGDSAVYLCASSKGGLAVNEQFFGPGTRLTVL.

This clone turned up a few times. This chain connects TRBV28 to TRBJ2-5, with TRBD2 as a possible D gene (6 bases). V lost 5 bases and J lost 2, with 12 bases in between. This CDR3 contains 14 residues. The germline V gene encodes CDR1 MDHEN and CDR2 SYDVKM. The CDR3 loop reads CASSGRDSQETQYF. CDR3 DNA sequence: TGTGCCAGCAGTGGGCGGGACTCACAAGAGACCCAGTACTTC.

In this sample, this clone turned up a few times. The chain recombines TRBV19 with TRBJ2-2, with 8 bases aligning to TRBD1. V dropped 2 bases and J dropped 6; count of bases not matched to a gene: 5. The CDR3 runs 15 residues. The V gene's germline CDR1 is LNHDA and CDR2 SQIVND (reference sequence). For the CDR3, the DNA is TGTGCCAGTAGTATACAGGGGGCGCGTTCCGGGGAGCTGTTTTTT. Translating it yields CASSIQGARSGELFF.

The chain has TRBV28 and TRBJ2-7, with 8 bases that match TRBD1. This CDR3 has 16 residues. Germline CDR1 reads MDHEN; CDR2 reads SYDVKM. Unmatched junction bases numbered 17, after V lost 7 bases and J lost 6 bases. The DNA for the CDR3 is TGTGCCAGCACAAGCAACAGAGGTACAGGGGGTCGCGAGCAGTACTTC. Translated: CASTSNRGTGGREQYF.

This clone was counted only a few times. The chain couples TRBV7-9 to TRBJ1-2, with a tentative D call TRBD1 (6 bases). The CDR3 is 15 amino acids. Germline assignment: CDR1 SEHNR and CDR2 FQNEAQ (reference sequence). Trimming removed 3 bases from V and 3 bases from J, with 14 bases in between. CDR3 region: CASSFGGGTDYGYTF. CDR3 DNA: TGTGCCAGCAGCTTCGGGGGGGGCACGGACTATGGCTACACCTTC.

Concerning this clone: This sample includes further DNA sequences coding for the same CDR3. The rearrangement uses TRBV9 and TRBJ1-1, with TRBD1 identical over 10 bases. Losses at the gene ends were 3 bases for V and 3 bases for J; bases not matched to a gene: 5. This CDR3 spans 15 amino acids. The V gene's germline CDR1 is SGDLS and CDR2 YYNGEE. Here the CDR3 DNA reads TGTGCCAGCAGCGCAACCGGGACAGGGGACACTGAAGCTTTCTTT. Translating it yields CASSATGTGDTEAFF.